This T cell receptor beta chain appears in the sequencing data of a study of blood T cell repertoires in COVID-19. Study at large: Both acute and convalescent COVID-19 samples were obtained from the United States, Italy and Spain. Sample material is recorded as cDNA or gDNA derived from T cells, B-cell-depleted T cells, or PBMCs.

CDR1 and CDR2 from the germline V gene are SGHTA and FQGNSA. J gave up 2 bases and V 4 bases, and 2 bases lay outside the gene matches. The CDR3 consists of 15 residues. The authors' processing: Amplification with reference gene primers provided the estimates of nucleated cell counts. Assay: immunoSEQ multiplex PCR; the TCRdb copy retains only in-frame clones and omits some. V and J calls and clone size are those listed in that table; D and trimming were worked out from the DNA. In the table there are fewer than 70,000 clones, approximately 88% of which are singletons. Sequencing was carried out using peripheral blood. V usage is TRBV7-2 and J usage is TRBJ2-7; 13 bases agree with TRBD2. The source is a human donor in a cohort sampled during active COVID-19. The CDR3 coding sequence is TGTGCCAGCAGCTCGGGACTAGCGGGGACCTACGAGCAGTACTTC. Translation gives CASSSGLAGTYEQYF.